This entry features one T cell receptor (beta chain) sequence. The antigen is unknown. The length of the CDR3 is 14 residues. Deletions cut 0 bases from V and 4 bases from J, with 9 bases between. Germline V gene sequence: CDR1 ENHRY, CDR2 SYGVKD. The data were obtained in a study of CD8+ T cells in alopecia areata. Findings and caveats of the study: When scalp samples are sequenced, resident alphabeta T cells of normal skin are also captured.

The researchers isolated CD4+ and CD8+ T cells from PBMCs by sorting. Investigators isolated RNA and reverse transcribed it into cDNA to act as the sequencing template. The protocol was immunoSEQ multiplex PCR, while the TCRdb copy is restricted to in-frame clones and leaves out a portion. The repertoire includes hundreds of thousands of clones, 67% of them detected once, and roughly 1.2% sits in the top ten. The chain has TRBV10-3 and TRBJ2-5; D gene unclear. This specimen consisted of CD4+ T cells sorted from blood, obtained at week 0. The sequence was collected from a human donor with alopecia areata. As DNA, the CDR3 is TGTGCCATCAGTGAGTCAGGGCAGAGAGAGACCCAGTACTTC. Its protein is CAISESGQRETQYF.